This T cell receptor beta chain derives from a study of blood T cell repertoires in COVID-19. Per the original methods: Reference gene primers were amplified, and this amplification served to estimate nucleated cell counts. Data came from immunoSEQ multiplex PCR; TCRdb stores just in-frame clones and leaves some out. That table furnishes V, J and clone size, whereas the DNA furnished D and trimming. The sample consists of approximately 210,000 clones, around nine tenths of them appearing once. The CDR3 is 16 residues long. In germline, CDR1 is SGHKS, CDR2 YYEKEE (reference sequence). V shed 4 bases, J shed 7 bases, and the junction held 9 bases outside the gene matches.

The V and J genes are TRBV5-5 and TRBJ2-3; 13 bases line up with TRBD2. The clonotype originates from a woman between 40 and 55 years old with acute or convalescent COVID-19. Sequencing input: peripheral blood. CDR3 nucleotide sequence: TGTGCCAGCAGCCGCAGGACTAGCGGGGGCGAACATACGCAGTATTTT. This codes for CASSRRTSGGEHTQYF.